The 9 T cell receptor beta chains listed next were all sequenced from one sample in a study of radiation and T cells in renal cell carcinoma. This table comes from immunoSEQ multiplex PCR, and its TCRdb copy is limited to in-frame clones, with some not included. This sample carries over 120,000 clones, roughly 90% of them seen once, and the ten largest clones take more than 10%. The sample's time point: baseline pretreatment blood. The treatment: 15 Gy SBRT to primary tumor, nephrectomy 4 weeks later. The material was blood, obtained from a patient whose treatment included radiotherapy and nephrectomy. The receptor source for this set is a woman aged 50 to 60 with renal cell carcinoma.

The chain recombines TRBV5-1 with TRBJ2-7; 13 positions agree with TRBD2. From germline, CDR1 is SGHRS and CDR2 YFSETQ. This CDR3 comprises 16 residues. V gave up 0 bases and J gave up 3 bases; unmatched junction bases: 3. The CDR3 DNA reads TGCGCCAGCAGCTTGGGACTAGCGGGGGGCTTCTACGAGCAGTACTTC. Translated, it gives CASSLGLAGGFYEQYF.

V gene TRBV5-6 combines with J gene TRBJ2-5; the match to TRBD2 covers 9 bases. The CDR3 loop spans 16 amino acids. J lost 2 bases, V lost 4 bases, and 9 bases had no gene match. Per the germline V gene, CDR1 is SGHDT and CDR2 is YYEEEE. In nucleotides, the CDR3 is TGTGCCAGCAGCCCAGGCAGCGGGAGGCGACAAGAGACCCAGTACTTC. Translation: CASSPGSGRRQETQYF.

This clone was picked up one time. The chain recombines TRBV7-2 with TRBJ1-2; D is possibly TRBD1 (5 bases). CDR3 length equals 15 residues. Germline assignment: CDR1 SGHTA and CDR2 FQGNSA. Trimming shortened V by 3 bases and J by 6 bases, and 17 bases separated the two germline ends. CDR3 bases: TGTGCCAGCAGCTTCCCTCGGGACCACGGGGATGGCTACACCTTC. Translation: CASSFPRDHGDGYTF.

The gene calls are TRBV19 and TRBJ1-2; D is ambiguous. V dropped 3 bases and J dropped 4 bases, with 9 bases sitting between them. The CDR3 is made up of 13 amino acids. Germline CDR1 LNHDA, CDR2 SQIVND (reference sequence). The CDR3 region has the DNA TGTGCCAGTAGTATTATATTGGGCTATGGCTACACCTTC. Its protein is CASSIILGYGYTF.

This clone appeared a few times. This chain connects TRBV30 to TRBJ1-1; D call uncertain. V shed 3 bases and J shed 11 bases, with 10 bases lying between them. The CDR3 spans 10 residues. Per the germline V gene, CDR1 is GTSNPN and CDR2 is SVGIG (reference sequence). The CDR3 DNA reads TGTGCCTGGAGGGTAATATGGGCTTTCTTT. This translates into CAWRVIWAFF.

This clone was found once. Germline is not matched at one junction end, which may reflect a read error. This chain joins TRBV6-6 and TRBJ2-7, with no clear D. The V gene's germline CDR1 is MNHNY and CDR2 SVGAGI (reference sequence). The CDR3 totals 11 residues. DNA for the CDR3: TGTGCCAGCAGTTACTCCGACGAGCAGTACTTC. Encoded protein: CASSYSDEQYF.

This chain joins TRBV6-1 and TRBJ1-2; 8 bases are shared with TRBD1. Looked up from germline, CDR1 is MNHNS and CDR2 is SASEGT. The CDR3 loop spans 14 amino acids. V lost 7 bases to trimming and J lost 8 bases; unmatched junction nucleotides: 12. The CDR3 DNA reads as TGTGCCAGCACTTATACAGGGACAGGTCACGGCTACACCTTC. Encoded protein: CASTYTGTGHGYTF.

This chain links TRBV7-9 with TRBJ1-2; D unresolved. The V end was cut by 3 bases, the J end by 4 bases, with 9 bases between. Looked up from germline, CDR1 is SEHNR and CDR2 is FQNEAQ (reference sequence). There are 13 residues in the CDR3. The CDR3 is CASSFPRTYGYTF. CDR3 coding DNA: TGTGCCAGCAGCTTTCCCAGAACCTATGGCTACACCTTC.

The chain recombines TRBV5-1 with TRBJ1-1; possible D gene TRBD1, 6 bases. Germline loops: CDR1 SGHRS, CDR2 YFSETQ. The CDR3 sequence is 15 residues long. V was pared by 0 bases and J by 6 bases, with 15 bases between. DNA for the CDR3: TGCGCCAGCAGCTTGGGATTGATCCGGGGGCCTGAAGCTTTCTTT. Translated: CASSLGLIRGPEAFF.